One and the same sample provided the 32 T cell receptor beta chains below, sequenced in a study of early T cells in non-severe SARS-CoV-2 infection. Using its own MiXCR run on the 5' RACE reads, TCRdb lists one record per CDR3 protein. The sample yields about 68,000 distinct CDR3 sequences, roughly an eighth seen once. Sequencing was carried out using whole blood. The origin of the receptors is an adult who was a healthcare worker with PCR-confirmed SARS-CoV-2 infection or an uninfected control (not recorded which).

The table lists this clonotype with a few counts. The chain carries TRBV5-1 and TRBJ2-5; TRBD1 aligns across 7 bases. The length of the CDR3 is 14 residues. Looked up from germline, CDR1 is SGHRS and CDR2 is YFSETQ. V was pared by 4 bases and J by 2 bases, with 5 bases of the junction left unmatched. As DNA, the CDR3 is TGCGCCAGCAGCCCAACAGGGGTTCAAGAGACCCAGTACTTC. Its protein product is CASSPTGVQETQYF.

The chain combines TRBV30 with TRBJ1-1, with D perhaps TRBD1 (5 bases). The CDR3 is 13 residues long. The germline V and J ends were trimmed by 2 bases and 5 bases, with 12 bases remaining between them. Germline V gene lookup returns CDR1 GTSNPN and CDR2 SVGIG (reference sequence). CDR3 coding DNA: TGTGCCTGGAGTAAGGGAGGGGAGACTGAAGCTTTCTTT. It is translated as CAWSKGGETEAFF.

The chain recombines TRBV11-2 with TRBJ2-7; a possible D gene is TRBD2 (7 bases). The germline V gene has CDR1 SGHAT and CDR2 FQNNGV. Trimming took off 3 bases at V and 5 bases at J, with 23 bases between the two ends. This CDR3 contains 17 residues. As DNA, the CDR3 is TGTGCCAGCAGCTTTCCCTCTGGAGGGGGGGCGAGGAACGAGCAGTACTTC. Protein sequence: CASSFPSGGGARNEQYF.

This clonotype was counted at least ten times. CDR3 coding DNA: TGTGCCAGCCTTACAGGGGGCGTAAGCTATGGCTACACCTTC. Its translation is CASLTGGVSYGYTF. This chain connects TRBV12-3 or TRBV12-4 to TRBJ1-2; 9 bases are a match to TRBD1. The ends lost 8 bases at V and 4 bases at J; junction bases unmatched: 8. The CDR3 has 14 amino acids.

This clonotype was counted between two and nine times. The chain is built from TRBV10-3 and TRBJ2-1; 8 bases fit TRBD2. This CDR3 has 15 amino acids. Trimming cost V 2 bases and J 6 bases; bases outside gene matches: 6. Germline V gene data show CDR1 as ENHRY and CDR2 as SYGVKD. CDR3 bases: TGTGCCATCAGTGAGGGACTAGCAACGTCCAATGAGCAGTTCTTC. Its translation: CAISEGLATSNEQFF.

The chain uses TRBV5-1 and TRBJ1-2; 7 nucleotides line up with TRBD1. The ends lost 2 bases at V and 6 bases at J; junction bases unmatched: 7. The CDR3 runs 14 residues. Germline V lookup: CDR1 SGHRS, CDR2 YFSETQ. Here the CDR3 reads CASSLRGGADGYTF. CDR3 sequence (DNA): TGCGCCAGCAGCTTAAGAGGGGGCGCGGATGGCTACACCTTC.

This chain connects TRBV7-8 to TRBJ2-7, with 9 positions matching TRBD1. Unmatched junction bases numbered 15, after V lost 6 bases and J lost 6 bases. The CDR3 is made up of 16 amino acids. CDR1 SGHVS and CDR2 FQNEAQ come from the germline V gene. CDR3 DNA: TGTGCCAGCAGTGTAAGGGCGGACAGGGGTAGAAGCGAGCAGTACTTC. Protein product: CASSVRADRGRSEQYF.

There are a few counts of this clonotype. CDR3 DNA: TGTGCCAGCAGCTTAGTGGTGGTCAGGGGGGAGCTGTTTTTT. It is translated as CASSLVVVRGELFF. J is TRBJ2-2 and V is TRBV7-8; D is unresolved. V lost 1 base to trimming and J lost 8 bases, with 11 bases between them. The CDR3 extends over 14 amino acids. Germline loops: CDR1 SGHVS, CDR2 FQNEAQ.

CDR3: CASSYSSASGGVSDTQYF. The CDR3 nucleotides are TGTGCCAGCAGTTACTCGAGTGCTAGCGGGGGGGTTTCAGATACGCAGTATTTT. The V and J genes are TRBV6-5 and TRBJ2-3; TRBD2 matches 12 bases. Per germline, CDR1 MNHEY and CDR2 SVGAGI. The CDR3 loop spans 18 amino acids. The V and J ends lost 0 bases and 4 bases, in that order; junction bases with no gene match: 8.

CDR3 sequence reads: CASSSQWVANEKLFF. The CDR3 nucleotides read TGTGCCAGCAGTTCCCAATGGGTGGCTAATGAAAAACTGTTTTTT. The V and J genes are TRBV12-3 or TRBV12-4 and TRBJ1-4; D unclear. The CDR3 spans 15 residues. Trimming cost V 4 bases and J 3 bases, with 12 bases left between them.

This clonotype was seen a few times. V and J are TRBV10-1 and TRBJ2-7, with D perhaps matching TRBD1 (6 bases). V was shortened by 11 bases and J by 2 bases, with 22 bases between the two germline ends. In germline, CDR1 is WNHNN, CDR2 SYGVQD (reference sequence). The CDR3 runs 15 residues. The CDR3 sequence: CAGSLFRQGTYEQYF. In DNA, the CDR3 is TGCGCCGGATCCTTATTTAGGCAGGGGACCTACGAGCAGTACTTC.

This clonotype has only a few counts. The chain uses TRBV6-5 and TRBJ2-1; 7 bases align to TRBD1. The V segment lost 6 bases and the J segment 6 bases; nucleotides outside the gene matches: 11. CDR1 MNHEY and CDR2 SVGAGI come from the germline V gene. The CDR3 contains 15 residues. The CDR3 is CASRSGDRVGNEQFF. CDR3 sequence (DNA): TGTGCCAGCAGGTCCGGGGACAGAGTAGGCAATGAGCAGTTCTTC.

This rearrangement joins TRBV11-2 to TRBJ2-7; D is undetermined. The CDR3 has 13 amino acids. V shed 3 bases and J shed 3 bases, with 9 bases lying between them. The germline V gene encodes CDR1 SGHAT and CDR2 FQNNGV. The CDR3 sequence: CASSFQTFYEQYF. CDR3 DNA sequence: TGTGCCAGCAGCTTTCAGACTTTCTACGAGCAGTACTTC. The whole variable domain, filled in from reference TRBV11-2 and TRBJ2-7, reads EAGVAQSPRYKIIEKRQSVAFWCNPISGHATLYWYQQILGQGPKLLIQFQNNGVVDDSQLPKDRFSAERLKGVDSTLKIQPAKLEDSAVYLCASSFQTFYEQYFGPGTRLTVT.

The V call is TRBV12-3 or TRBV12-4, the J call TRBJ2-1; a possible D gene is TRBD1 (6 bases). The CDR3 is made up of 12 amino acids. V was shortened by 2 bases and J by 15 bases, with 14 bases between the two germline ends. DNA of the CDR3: TGTGCCAGCAGTTTAATGCAGGGACAACCGTTCTTC. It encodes CASSLMQGQPFF.

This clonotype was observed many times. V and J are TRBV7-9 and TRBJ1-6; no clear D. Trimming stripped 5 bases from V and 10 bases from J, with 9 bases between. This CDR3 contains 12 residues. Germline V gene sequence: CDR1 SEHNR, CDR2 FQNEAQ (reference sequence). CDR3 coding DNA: TGTGCCAGCAGCGTGCACCCATCACCCCTCCACTTT. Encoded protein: CASSVHPSPLHF.

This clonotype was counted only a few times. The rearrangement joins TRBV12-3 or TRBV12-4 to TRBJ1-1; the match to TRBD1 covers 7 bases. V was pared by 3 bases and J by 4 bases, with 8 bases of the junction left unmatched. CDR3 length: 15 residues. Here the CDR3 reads CASSFRAGGPTEAFF. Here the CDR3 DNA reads TGTGCCAGCAGTTTCCGGGCAGGGGGGCCCACTGAAGCTTTCTTT.

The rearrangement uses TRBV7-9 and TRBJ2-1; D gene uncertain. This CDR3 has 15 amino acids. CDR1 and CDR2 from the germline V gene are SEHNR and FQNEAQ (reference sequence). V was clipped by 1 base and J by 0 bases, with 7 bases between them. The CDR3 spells CASSLGRASYNEQFF. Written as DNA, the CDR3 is TGTGCCAGCAGCTTAGGTAGAGCCTCCTACAATGAGCAGTTCTTC.

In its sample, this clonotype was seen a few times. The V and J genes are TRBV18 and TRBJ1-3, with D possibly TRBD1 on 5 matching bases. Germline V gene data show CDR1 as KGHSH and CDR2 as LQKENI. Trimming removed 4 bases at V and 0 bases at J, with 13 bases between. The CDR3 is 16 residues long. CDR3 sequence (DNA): TGTGCCAGCTCACAAGGGACGCCCAGCTCTGGAAACACCATATATTTT. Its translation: CASSQGTPSSGNTIYF.

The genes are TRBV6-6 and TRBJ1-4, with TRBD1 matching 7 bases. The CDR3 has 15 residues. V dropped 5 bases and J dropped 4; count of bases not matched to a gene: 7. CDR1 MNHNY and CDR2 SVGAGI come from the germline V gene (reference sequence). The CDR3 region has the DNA TGTGCCAGCAGTCCGGGACAGCTCATTAATGAAAAACTGTTTTTT. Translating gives CASSPGQLINEKLFF.

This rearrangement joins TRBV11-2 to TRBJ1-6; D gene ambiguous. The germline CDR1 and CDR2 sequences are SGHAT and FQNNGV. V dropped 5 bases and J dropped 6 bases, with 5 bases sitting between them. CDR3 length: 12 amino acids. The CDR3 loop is CASSTRNSPLHF. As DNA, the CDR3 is TGTGCCAGCAGCACGCGTAATTCACCCCTCCACTTT. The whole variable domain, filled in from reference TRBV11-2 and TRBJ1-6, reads EAGVAQSPRYKIIEKRQSVAFWCNPISGHATLYWYQQILGQGPKLLIQFQNNGVVDDSQLPKDRFSAERLKGVDSTLKIQPAKLEDSAVYLCASSTRNSPLHFGNGTRLTVT.

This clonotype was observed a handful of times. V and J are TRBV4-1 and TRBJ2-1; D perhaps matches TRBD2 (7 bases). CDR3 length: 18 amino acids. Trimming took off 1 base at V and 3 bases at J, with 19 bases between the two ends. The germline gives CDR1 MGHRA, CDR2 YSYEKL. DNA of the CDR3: TGCGCCAGCAGCCAAGTCGGCGGGGGCCCTAATGACTACAATGAGCAGTTCTTC. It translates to CASSQVGGGPNDYNEQFF.

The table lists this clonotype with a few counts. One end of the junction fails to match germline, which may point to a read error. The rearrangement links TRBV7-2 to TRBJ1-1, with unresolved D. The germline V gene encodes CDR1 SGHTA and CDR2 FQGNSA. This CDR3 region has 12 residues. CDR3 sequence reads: CASSFLNAEAFF. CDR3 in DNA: TGTGCCAGTAGCTTTCTGAACGCTGAAGCTTTCTTT.

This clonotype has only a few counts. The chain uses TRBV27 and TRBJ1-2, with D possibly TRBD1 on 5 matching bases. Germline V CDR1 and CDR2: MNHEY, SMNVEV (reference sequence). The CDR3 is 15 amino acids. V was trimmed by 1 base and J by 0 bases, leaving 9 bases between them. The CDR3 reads CASSLWGSANYGYTF. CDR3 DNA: TGTGCCAGCAGTTTATGGGGCAGCGCTAACTATGGCTACACCTTC.

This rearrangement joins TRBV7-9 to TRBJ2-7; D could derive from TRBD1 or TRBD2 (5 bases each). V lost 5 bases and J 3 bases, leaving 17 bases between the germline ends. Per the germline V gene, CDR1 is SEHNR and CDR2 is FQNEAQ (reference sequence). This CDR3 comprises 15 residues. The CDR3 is CASSVRDPAYYEQYF. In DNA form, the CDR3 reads TGTGCCAGCAGCGTCCGGGACCCGGCATACTACGAGCAGTACTTC.

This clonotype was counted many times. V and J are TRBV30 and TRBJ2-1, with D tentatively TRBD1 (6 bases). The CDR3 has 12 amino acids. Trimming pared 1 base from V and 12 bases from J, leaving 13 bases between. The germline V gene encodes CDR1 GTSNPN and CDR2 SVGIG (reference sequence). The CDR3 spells CAWSGGPGGQFF. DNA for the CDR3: TGTGCCTGGAGTGGGGGGCCTGGGGGGCAGTTCTTC.

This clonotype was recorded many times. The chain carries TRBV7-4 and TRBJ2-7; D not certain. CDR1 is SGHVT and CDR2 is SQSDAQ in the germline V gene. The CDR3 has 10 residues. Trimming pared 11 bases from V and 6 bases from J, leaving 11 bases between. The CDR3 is CAPSVPEQYF. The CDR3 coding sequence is TGTGCCCCATCCGTTCCCGAGCAGTACTTC.

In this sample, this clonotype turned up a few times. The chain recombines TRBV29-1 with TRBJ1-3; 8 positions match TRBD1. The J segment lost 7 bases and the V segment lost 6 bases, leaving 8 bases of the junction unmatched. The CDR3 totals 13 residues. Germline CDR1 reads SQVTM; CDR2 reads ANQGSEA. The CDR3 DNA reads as TGCAGCGTCACCTGGACAGGGCGGAACACCATATATTTT. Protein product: CSVTWTGRNTIYF.

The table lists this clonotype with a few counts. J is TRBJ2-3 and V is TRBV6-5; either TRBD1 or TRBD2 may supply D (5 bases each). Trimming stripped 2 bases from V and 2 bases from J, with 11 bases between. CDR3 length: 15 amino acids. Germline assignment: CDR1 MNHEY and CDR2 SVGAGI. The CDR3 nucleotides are TGTGCCAGCAGTTACGGGGGAGAACTCACAGATACGCAGTATTTT. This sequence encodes CASSYGGELTDTQYF.

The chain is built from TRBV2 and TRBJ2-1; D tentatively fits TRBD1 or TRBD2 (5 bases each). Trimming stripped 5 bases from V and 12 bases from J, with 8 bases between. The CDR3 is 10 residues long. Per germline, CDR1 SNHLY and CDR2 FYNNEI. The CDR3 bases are TGTGCCAGCAGTAGGGGACCGCAGTTCTTC. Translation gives CASSRGPQFF.

This chain's CDR3 is CASSLSLERETQYF. CDR3 DNA: TGTGCCAGCAGCTTATCTTTGGAGCGAGAGACCCAGTACTTC. The gene calls are TRBV11-2 and TRBJ2-5, with D unresolved. The CDR3 extends over 14 amino acids. Trimming cost V 2 bases and J 4 bases, with 11 bases left between them. Germline V gene sequence: CDR1 SGHAT, CDR2 FQNNGV.

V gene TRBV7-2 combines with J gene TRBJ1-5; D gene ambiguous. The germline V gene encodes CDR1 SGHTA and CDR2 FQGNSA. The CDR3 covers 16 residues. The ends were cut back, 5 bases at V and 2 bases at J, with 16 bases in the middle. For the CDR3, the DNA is TGTGCCAGCAGCCGACTCGAGGCTCGACGCAATCAGCCCCAGCATTTT. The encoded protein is CASSRLEARRNQPQHF.

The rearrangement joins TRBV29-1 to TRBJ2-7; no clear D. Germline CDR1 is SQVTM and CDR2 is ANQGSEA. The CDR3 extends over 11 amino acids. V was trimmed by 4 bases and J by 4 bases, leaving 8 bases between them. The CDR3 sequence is CSVAGLYEQYF. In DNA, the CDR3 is TGCAGCGTTGCCGGGCTATACGAGCAGTACTTC.